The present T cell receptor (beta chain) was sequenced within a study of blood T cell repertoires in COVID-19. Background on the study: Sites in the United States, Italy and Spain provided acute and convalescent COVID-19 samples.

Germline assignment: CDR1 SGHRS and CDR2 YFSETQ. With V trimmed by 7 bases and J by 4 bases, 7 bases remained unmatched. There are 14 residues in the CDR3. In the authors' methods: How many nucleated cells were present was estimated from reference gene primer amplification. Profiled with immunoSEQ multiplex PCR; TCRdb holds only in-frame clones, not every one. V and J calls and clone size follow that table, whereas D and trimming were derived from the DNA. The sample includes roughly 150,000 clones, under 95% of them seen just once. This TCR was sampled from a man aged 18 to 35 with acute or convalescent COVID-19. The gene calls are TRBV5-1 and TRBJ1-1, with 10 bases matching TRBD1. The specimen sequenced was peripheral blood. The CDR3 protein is CASAGTGVGTEAFF. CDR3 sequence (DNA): TGCGCCAGCGCCGGGACAGGGGTGGGCACTGAAGCTTTCTTT.